This entry describes one T cell receptor (beta chain). Its antigen is unidentified. Sample-barcoded 5' priming and a J-beta primer mix drove a second PCR of about 7 to 12 cycles. TCRdb redid the calling of the 5' RACE reads with MiXCR, one entry per CDR3 protein. The sample carries about 1,400,000 distinct CDR3 sequences, almost 60% recorded once. This specimen comes from a study of blood T cells in healthy people across ages. Study background: For every two T cells, template switching captured about one barcoded beta molecule.

General study results and limits: Long-lived and aged donors differed, with more naive CD4+ cells and higher diversity in the long-lived.

V shed 6 bases and J shed 5 bases, with 19 bases lying between them. Per the germline V gene, CDR1 is MNHEY and CDR2 is SMNVEV (reference sequence). This CDR3 comprises 15 residues. J is TRBJ1-2 and V is TRBV27, with no clear D. Sequenced sample: blood. The clonotype originates from a man younger than 35 in good health. The CDR3 spells CASSPSTWELYGYTF. The CDR3 nucleotides are TGTGCCAGCAGCCCGTCTACCTGGGAATTGTATGGCTACACCTTC.